Shown below are 7 T cell receptor beta chains from a single sample sequenced in a study of control samples from healthy donors and cancer patients (dated by TCRdb to about 2020). The protocol used for the library was the immunoSEQ multiplex PCR assay. Not all clones reach the TCRdb copy of this immuneACCESS table, which keeps in-frame sequences only. Checked studies attribute under half of the gap to unresolved V genes and leave the rest unexplained. The sample profile shows 100,000 to 150,000 clones; 85% to 95% of them were found once. The biggest ten clones account for 0.5% to 0.7% of the sample. Material: PBMCs. The receptor source for this set is an elderly man with head and neck cancer.

This clone was picked up one time. The chain couples TRBV5-1 to TRBJ2-5, with 9 bases that match TRBD2. The V gene's germline CDR1 is SGHRS and CDR2 YFSETQ. V lost 0 bases and J lost 3; bases outside the gene matches: 3. The CDR3 spans 15 residues. CDR3 amino acids: CASSLAPSGKETQYF. In DNA form, the CDR3 reads TGCGCCAGCAGCTTGGCGCCTAGCGGGAAAGAGACCCAGTACTTC.

This clone was seen a few times. The CDR3 loop is CASSEQGLPYEQYF. The CDR3 region has the DNA TGTGCCAGCAGCGAACAGGGCCTTCCCTACGAGCAGTACTTC. The J gene is TRBJ2-7, the V gene TRBV9, with D possibly being TRBD1 (6 bases). The CDR3 runs to 14 residues. V shed 3 bases and J shed 2 bases, with 12 bases lying between them. Germline V gene lookup returns CDR1 SGDLS and CDR2 YYNGEE.

V gene TRBV27 combines with J gene TRBJ2-3, with 7 bases fitting TRBD1. This CDR3 region has 16 residues. The V gene end was trimmed by 5 bases and the J gene end by 2 bases; junction bases not matched to a gene: 10. The germline V gene encodes CDR1 MNHEY and CDR2 SMNVEV (reference sequence). The CDR3 DNA follows: TGTGCCAGCAGTCCCCTGGGACAGACGGACACAGATACGCAGTATTTT. Translation gives CASSPLGQTDTDTQYF.

V and J are TRBV14 and TRBJ1-2; 7 bases line up with TRBD1. The length of the CDR3 is 16 residues. The J segment lost 3 bases and the V segment lost 0 bases, leaving 7 bases of the junction unmatched. The germline V gene has CDR1 SGHDN and CDR2 FVKESK. CDR3 coding DNA: TGTGCCAGCAGCCAAGATTGGCGAGGGGGCGACTATGGCTACACCTTC. This encodes CASSQDWRGGDYGYTF.

This clone was seen a single time. This rearrangement joins TRBV5-1 to TRBJ2-1; D unclear. The CDR3 runs 17 residues. Germline CDR1 reads SGHRS; CDR2 reads YFSETQ. V was trimmed by 0 bases and J by 0 bases, leaving 13 bases between them. The CDR3 reads CASSLGATASSYNEQFF. CDR3 DNA: TGCGCCAGCAGCTTGGGGGCCACTGCTTCCTCCTACAATGAGCAGTTCTTC.

The chain combines TRBV27 with TRBJ1-4, with 7 nucleotides matching TRBD1. The ends lost 5 bases at V and 4 bases at J; junction bases unmatched: 13. Germline V lookup: CDR1 MNHEY, CDR2 SMNVEV (reference sequence). This CDR3 has 17 amino acids. The CDR3 DNA reads TGTGCCAGCAGTATGACCTTTGCAGGGACAGTTAATGAAAAACTGTTTTTT. Translated, it gives CASSMTFAGTVNEKLFF. The full variable domain, in which reference TRBV27 and TRBJ1-4 provide the parts outside the CDR3, is EAQVTQNPRYLITVTGKKLTVTCSQNMNHEYMSWYRQDPGLGLRQIYYSMNVEVTDKGDVPEGYKVSRKEKRNFPLILESPSPNQTSLYFCASSMTFAGTVNEKLFFGSGTQLSVL.

In this sample, this clone is large. Other DNA sequences in the sample encode the same CDR3. J is TRBJ1-2 and V is TRBV27; 8 bases match TRBD1. J lost 4 bases, V lost 6 bases, and 4 bases had no gene match. Germline CDR1 is MNHEY and CDR2 is SMNVEV (reference sequence). The CDR3 is 13 residues long. CDR3 sequence: CASSPGQGYGYTF. In nucleotides, the CDR3 is TGTGCCAGCAGCCCTGGACAGGGCTATGGCTACACCTTC.